Listed below are T cell receptor beta chains from one sample, sequenced in a study of blood T cell repertoires in COVID-19. Assay: immunoSEQ multiplex PCR; the TCRdb copy retains only in-frame clones and omits some. The data show some 110,000 clones, about 82% seen once. The sequencing input was peripheral blood. Source of these receptors: a human donor in a cohort sampled during active COVID-19. Each CDR3 is given with its conserved first and last residue. A D gene is named only where the DNA matches it firmly. Expanded clones are given a class, and other clones once, few, many or no size at all.

d_call: NA; clone_size: NA; v_call: TRBV7-8; j_call: TRBJ2-7; cdr3_nt: TGTGCCAGCAGCTCGCTTCCCGGGACAAGCTACGAGCAGTACTTC; cdr3_aa: CASSSLPGTSYEQYF
d_call: TRBD2; clone_size: NA; v_call: TRBV6-5; j_call: TRBJ2-5; cdr3_nt: TGTGCCAGCAGTTTCGTCGCGGGAGGAAGGCAAGAGACCCAGTACTTC; cdr3_aa: CASSFVAGGRQETQYF
d_call: NA; clone_size: NA; v_call: TRBV2; j_call: TRBJ2-7; cdr3_nt: TGTGCCAGCAGAAATTTCTTCTCCTACGAGCAGTACTTC; cdr3_aa: CASRNFFSYEQYF
d_call: TRBD1; clone_size: NA; v_call: TRBV4-1; j_call: TRBJ1-4; cdr3_nt: TGCGCCAGCAGCCAAGATCGACAGGGTGTAGGGGAAAAACTGTTTTTT; cdr3_aa: CASSQDRQGVGEKLFF
d_call: NA; clone_size: NA; v_call: TRBV5-1; j_call: TRBJ1-6; cdr3_nt: TGCGCCAGCAGCTTGACAGGTTCACCCCTCCACTTT; cdr3_aa: CASSLTGSPLHF
d_call: TRBD1; clone_size: NA; v_call: TRBV6-6; j_call: TRBJ1-5; cdr3_nt: TGTGCCAGCAGTCCATCGACAGGGCCGTATAGCAATCAGCCCCAGCATTTT; cdr3_aa: CASSPSTGPYSNQPQHF
d_call: NA; clone_size: NA; v_call: TRBV5-4; j_call: TRBJ2-2; cdr3_nt: TGTGCCAGCAGCTCCGGGACAACGCTTAACACCGGGGAGCTGTTTTTT; cdr3_aa: CASSSGTTLNTGELFF
d_call: TRBD1; clone_size: NA; v_call: TRBV5-4; j_call: TRBJ1-2; cdr3_nt: TGTGCCAGCAGCTGGGGACAGGAGAGTAACTATGGCTACACCTTC; cdr3_aa: CASSWGQESNYGYTF
d_call: NA; clone_size: NA; v_call: TRBV7-2; j_call: TRBJ2-1; cdr3_nt: TGTGCCAGCAGCGCCGATTTGGACTGGAATAATGAGCAGTTCTTC; cdr3_aa: CASSADLDWNNEQFF
d_call: NA; clone_size: NA; v_call: TRBV4-1; j_call: TRBJ2-1; cdr3_nt: TGCGCCAGCAGCCAAGATGGGACTTCAATTGGGGCTGAGCAGTTCTTC; cdr3_aa: CASSQDGTSIGAEQFF
d_call: TRBD1; clone_size: few; v_call: TRBV28; j_call: TRBJ1-6; cdr3_nt: TGTGCCAGCAGCCAAAACAGGGGGCGAAGTAAGTCACCCCTCCACTTT; cdr3_aa: CASSQNRGRSKSPLHF
d_call: TRBD2; clone_size: NA; v_call: TRBV4-2; j_call: TRBJ2-1; cdr3_nt: TGTGCCAGCAGCCAAGAAGAACTAGCGGGCAATGAGCAGTTCTTC; cdr3_aa: CASSQEELAGNEQFF
d_call: TRBD2; clone_size: few; v_call: TRBV28; j_call: TRBJ2-4; cdr3_nt: TGTGCCAGCAGTTTTACTAGCGGGACAACTTACAAAAACATTCAGTACTTC; cdr3_aa: CASSFTSGTTYKNIQYF
d_call: NA; clone_size: NA; v_call: TRBV18; j_call: TRBJ2-7; cdr3_nt: TGTGCCAGCTCACCAGACCACAGGGTTAGCTCCTACGAGCAGTACTTC; cdr3_aa: CASSPDHRVSSYEQYF
d_call: TRBD1; clone_size: NA; v_call: TRBV7-3; j_call: TRBJ2-3; cdr3_nt: TGTGCCAGCAGCCCCGGGACAGGGACGAATACGCAGTATTTT; cdr3_aa: CASSPGTGTNTQYF
d_call: NA; clone_size: NA; v_call: TRBV18; j_call: TRBJ2-7; cdr3_nt: TGTGCCAGCTCACCCGAGAATACGTACTACGAGCAGTACTTC; cdr3_aa: CASSPENTYYEQYF
d_call: NA; clone_size: NA; v_call: TRBV9; j_call: TRBJ2-3; cdr3_nt: TGTGCCAGCAGCCCTCAGGGGCGCCCAGTGGGAGATACGCAGTATTTT; cdr3_aa: CASSPQGRPVGDTQYF
d_call: NA; clone_size: NA; v_call: TRBV6-2/TRBV6-3; j_call: TRBJ2-2; cdr3_nt: TGTGCCAGCAGTTACTCGAGGCCAGCGAACACCGGGGAGCTGTTTTTT; cdr3_aa: CASSYSRPANTGELFF
d_call: TRBD1; clone_size: NA; v_call: TRBV4-1; j_call: TRBJ1-2; cdr3_nt: TGCGCCAGCAGCCAAGACTCAGGGGGAAACTATGGCTACACCTTC; cdr3_aa: CASSQDSGGNYGYTF
d_call: NA; clone_size: once; v_call: TRBV3-1/TRBV3-2; j_call: TRBJ2-3; cdr3_nt: TGTGCCAGCAGCCAGCCAGGGGGGGATACGCAGTATTTT; cdr3_aa: CASSQPGGDTQYF
d_call: NA; clone_size: NA; v_call: TRBV3-1/TRBV3-2; j_call: TRBJ1-3; cdr3_nt: TGTGCCAGCAGTCTCCGCGGGGGTGGAAACACCATATATTTT; cdr3_aa: CASSLRGGGNTIYF
d_call: TRBD1; clone_size: NA; v_call: TRBV7-9; j_call: TRBJ2-2; cdr3_nt: TGTGCCAGCACCCTTCGGACAGGGGGCCCCCAGGCCGGGGAGCTGTTTTTT; cdr3_aa: CASTLRTGGPQAGELFF
d_call: NA; clone_size: once; v_call: TRBV20-1; j_call: TRBJ2-3; cdr3_nt: TGCAGTGCTAGTGGGTGGGCATCTAGCACAGATACGCAGTATTTT; cdr3_aa: CSASGWASSTDTQYF
d_call: TRBD1; clone_size: NA; v_call: TRBV27; j_call: TRBJ1-6; cdr3_nt: TGTGCCAGCAGTCTCAGGACAGGATATAATTCACCCCTCCACTTT; cdr3_aa: CASSLRTGYNSPLHF
d_call: TRBD2; clone_size: NA; v_call: TRBV30; j_call: TRBJ2-5; cdr3_nt: TGTGCCTGGAGTGGCCCCCCACTAGCGGTTGGGAGGGAGACCCAGTACTTC; cdr3_aa: CAWSGPPLAVGRETQYF
d_call: TRBD2; clone_size: NA; v_call: TRBV6-2/TRBV6-3; j_call: TRBJ2-7; cdr3_nt: TGTGCCAGCAGCCCTCCACCTCTTAGCGGGAGGTCCTACGAGCAGTACTTC; cdr3_aa: CASSPPPLSGRSYEQYF
d_call: NA; clone_size: NA; v_call: TRBV21-1; j_call: TRBJ2-3; cdr3_nt: TGTGCCACTGGGGGACGGCGGGGGCGGGCCACAGATACGCAGTATTTT; cdr3_aa: CATGGRRGRATDTQYF
d_call: NA; clone_size: NA; v_call: TRBV9; j_call: TRBJ2-3; cdr3_nt: TGTGCCAGCAGCCTACGACCGGGGATACAGACAGATACGCAGTATTTT; cdr3_aa: CASSLRPGIQTDTQYF
d_call: TRBD2; clone_size: NA; v_call: TRBV20-1; j_call: TRBJ2-5; cdr3_nt: TGCAGTGCTAGTGGGCGGGATAGCGGGAGGGGCAGGGAGACCCAGTACTTC; cdr3_aa: CSASGRDSGRGRETQYF
d_call: NA; clone_size: NA; v_call: TRBV5-5; j_call: TRBJ2-7; cdr3_nt: TGTGCCAGCAGCTTGGAAAAGGGACTGCCCTCCCACGAGCAGTACTTC; cdr3_aa: CASSLEKGLPSHEQYF
d_call: NA; clone_size: NA; v_call: TRBV18; j_call: TRBJ1-4; cdr3_nt: TGTGCCAGCTCACCTCAGACACAGGGCTTTAATGAAAAACTGTTTTTT; cdr3_aa: CASSPQTQGFNEKLFF
d_call: TRBD2; clone_size: NA; v_call: TRBV7-6; j_call: TRBJ2-3; cdr3_nt: TGTGCCAGCAGCCCCCGAGCGGGAGGGCCAGATACGCAGTATTTT; cdr3_aa: CASSPRAGGPDTQYF
d_call: NA; clone_size: NA; v_call: TRBV28; j_call: TRBJ1-4; cdr3_nt: TGTGCCAGCAGTTTCTGGGCTGCCTCTGAGGAAAAACTGTTTTTT; cdr3_aa: CASSFWAASEEKLFF
d_call: NA; clone_size: NA; v_call: TRBV30; j_call: TRBJ2-3; cdr3_nt: TGTGCCTGGAGTAACTACGGCTACACAGATACGCAGTATTTT; cdr3_aa: CAWSNYGYTDTQYF
d_call: TRBD1; clone_size: few; v_call: TRBV27; j_call: TRBJ1-2; cdr3_nt: TGTGCCAGCAGCCCTCTGGGACAGGGTTCTGGCTACACCTTC; cdr3_aa: CASSPLGQGSGYTF
d_call: NA; clone_size: NA; v_call: TRBV5-1; j_call: TRBJ1-2; cdr3_nt: TGCGCCAGCAGCGACAACCAGGGCTATGGCTACACCTTC; cdr3_aa: CASSDNQGYGYTF
d_call: NA; clone_size: NA; v_call: TRBV18; j_call: TRBJ1-5; cdr3_nt: TGTGCCAGCTCACCATCCGGAGGAAGCAATCAGCCCCAGCATTTT; cdr3_aa: CASSPSGGSNQPQHF
d_call: NA; clone_size: NA; v_call: TRBV6-2/TRBV6-3; j_call: TRBJ2-1; cdr3_nt: TGTGCCAGCAGTTACCGACTATTTTTCAATGAGCAGTTCTTC; cdr3_aa: CASSYRLFFNEQFF
d_call: NA; clone_size: NA; v_call: TRBV5-1; j_call: TRBJ1-1; cdr3_nt: TGCGCCAGCAGCTCTACAGGGAGGGACACTGAAGCTTTCTTT; cdr3_aa: CASSSTGRDTEAFF
d_call: NA; clone_size: NA; v_call: TRBV11-2; j_call: TRBJ2-1; cdr3_nt: TGTGCCAGCAGCTCACCTACTAACGGTGAGCAGTTCTTC; cdr3_aa: CASSSPTNGEQFF
d_call: TRBD2; clone_size: NA; v_call: TRBV20-1; j_call: TRBJ2-5; cdr3_nt: TGCAGTGCTGGACTAGCCGCGACCCAGTACTTC; cdr3_aa: CSAGLAATQYF
d_call: NA; clone_size: NA; v_call: TRBV29-1; j_call: TRBJ2-1; cdr3_nt: TGCAGCGTTGGGTCAGGGGCGTCCCTCAATGAGCAGTTCTTC; cdr3_aa: CSVGSGASLNEQFF